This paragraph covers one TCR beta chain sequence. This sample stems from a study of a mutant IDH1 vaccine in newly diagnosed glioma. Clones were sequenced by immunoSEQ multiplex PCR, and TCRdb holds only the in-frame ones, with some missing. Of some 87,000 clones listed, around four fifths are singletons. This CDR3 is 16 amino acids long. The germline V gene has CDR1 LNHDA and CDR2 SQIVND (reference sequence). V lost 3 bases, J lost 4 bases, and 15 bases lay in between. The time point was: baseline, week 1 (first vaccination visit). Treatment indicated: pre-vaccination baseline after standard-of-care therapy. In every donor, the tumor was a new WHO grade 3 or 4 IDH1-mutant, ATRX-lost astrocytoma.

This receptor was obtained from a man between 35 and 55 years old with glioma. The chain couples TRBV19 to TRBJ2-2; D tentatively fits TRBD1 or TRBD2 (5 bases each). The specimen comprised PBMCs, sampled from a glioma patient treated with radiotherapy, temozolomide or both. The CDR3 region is CASSIQAGSGTGELFF. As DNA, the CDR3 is TGTGCCAGTAGTATTCAGGCAGGGAGTGGCACCGGGGAGCTGTTTTTT.